This TCR beta chain was sequenced during a study of technical replicates of blood from a few donors. Generated by immunoSEQ multiplex PCR, the TCRdb table keeps only in-frame clones and is missing some. The data show 70,000 to 95,000 clones, with more than 85% seen just once and around 0.24% held by the top ten. CDR1 is SQVTM, CDR2 ANQGSEA, per germline. The CDR3 covers 14 residues. Trimming removed 2 bases from V and 7 bases from J; junction bases left unmatched: 8. The sequenced material came from T cells isolated from PBMCs. The rearrangement links TRBV29-1 to TRBJ2-1; 7 positions agree with TRBD1. This clonotype was sampled from a human donor in good health. The CDR3 DNA reads as TGCAGCGTTGAAACACCGGACAGGAGGAATGAGCAGTTCTTC. This encodes CSVETPDRRNEQFF.